The 18 T cell receptor beta chains in this list originate from one sample, sequenced in a study of T cell repertoires in ileal Crohn's disease. Clones were sequenced by immunoSEQ multiplex PCR, and TCRdb holds only the in-frame ones, with some missing. This sample yields some 15,000 clones, of which 85% to 95% are seen a single time; about 3.7% belongs to the top ten. Sequencing was performed on ileal tissue. These TCRs come from an adult with Crohn's disease.

J is TRBJ2-2 and V is TRBV5-4; 7 nucleotides match TRBD1. The CDR3 is 15 amino acids. The J segment lost 5 bases and the V segment lost 4 bases, leaving 8 bases of the junction unmatched. Looked up from germline, CDR1 is SGHNT and CDR2 is YYREEE (reference sequence). CDR3 protein: CASSGPGQLTGELFF. The CDR3 DNA is TGTGCCAGCAGCGGTCCGGGACAGTTAACCGGGGAGCTGTTTTTT. The full variable domain, with the rest looked up from reference TRBV5-4 and TRBJ2-2, is ETGVTQSPTHLIKTRGQQVTLRCSSQSGHNTVSWYQQALGQGPQFIFQYYREEENGRGNFPPRFSGLQFPNYSSELNVNALELDDSALYLCASSGPGQLTGELFFGEGSRLTVL.

The chain is built from TRBV9 and TRBJ1-5, with 9 positions matching TRBD1. Germline trimming cut 4 bases from V and 4 bases from J; bases unmatched to any gene: 3. CDR1 is SGDLS and CDR2 is YYNGEE in the germline V gene. This CDR3 has 14 amino acids. CDR3 in amino acids: CASSYGQGNQPQHF. The DNA of the CDR3 is TGTGCCAGCAGCTACGGACAGGGGAATCAGCCCCAGCATTTT.

The J gene is TRBJ1-3, the V gene TRBV7-9; D not certain. The CDR3 consists of 13 residues. CDR1 and CDR2 from the germline V gene are SEHNR and FQNEAQ (reference sequence). Trimming took 8 bases from V and 3 from J, leaving 11 bases between them. CDR3 coding DNA: TGTGCCAGCGTTGACGGGTATGGAAACACCATATATTTT. This encodes CASVDGYGNTIYF.

The chain carries TRBV29-1 and TRBJ2-7, with 7 bases lining up with TRBD1. This CDR3 contains 12 residues. V lost 0 bases, J lost 4 bases, and 0 bases stayed unmatched. Per the germline V gene, CDR1 is SQVTM and CDR2 is ANQGSEA. CDR3 coding DNA: TGCAGCGTTGAAGAACAGGGGTACGAGCAGTACTTC. Translating gives CSVEEQGYEQYF.

This rearrangement joins TRBV7-9 to TRBJ2-3, with TRBD2 identical over 15 bases. Germline CDR1 is SEHNR and CDR2 is FQNEAQ (reference sequence). This CDR3 is built from 17 residues. V lost 3 bases to trimming and J lost 4 bases; unmatched junction nucleotides: 5. The CDR3 DNA follows: TGTGCCAGCAGCTTTCCTGGACTAGCGGGGGGGCCAGATACGCAGTATTTT. This gives the protein CASSFPGLAGGPDTQYF.

DNA for the CDR3: TGTGCCAGCAGCTTCCGGGACAGGGACTACGAGCAGTACTTC. Its protein product is CASSFRDRDYEQYF. V gene TRBV9 combines with J gene TRBJ2-7, with 9 positions matching TRBD1. V gave up 4 bases and J gave up 3 bases; unmatched junction bases: 5. This CDR3 spans 14 amino acids. Germline V gene data show CDR1 as SGDLS and CDR2 as YYNGEE.

The chain uses TRBV19 and TRBJ2-1; TRBD1 matches 7 bases. V lost 5 bases to trimming and J lost 5 bases; unmatched junction nucleotides: 12. The V gene's germline CDR1 is LNHDA and CDR2 SQIVND (reference sequence). This CDR3 region has 16 residues. The CDR3 is CASSGTGTVGHNEQFF. The CDR3 nucleotides read TGTGCCAGTAGTGGTACCGGGACAGTAGGCCACAATGAGCAGTTCTTC. Filled out from reference TRBV19 and TRBJ2-1, the complete variable domain reads DGGITQSPKYLFRKEGQNVTLSCEQNLNHDAMYWYRQDPGQGLRLIYYSQIVNDFQKGDIAEGYSVSREKKESFPLTVTSAQKNPTAFYLCASSGTGTVGHNEQFFGPGTRLTVL.

J is TRBJ2-1 and V is TRBV6-1; TRBD2 aligns across 8 bases. This CDR3 comprises 14 residues. Germline V gives CDR1 MNHNS, CDR2 SASEGT. After removal of 3 bases from V and 5 bases from J, the junction contained 3 bases not matched to a gene. CDR3 DNA: TGTGCCAGCAGTGAGGCGGGGGGCGACAATGAGCAGTTCTTC. Amino acid sequence: CASSEAGGDNEQFF.

The V and J genes are TRBV7-2 and TRBJ1-5, with D tentatively TRBD1 (6 bases). Per the germline V gene, CDR1 is SGHTA and CDR2 is FQGNSA. There are 16 residues in the CDR3. V was cut by 3 bases and J by 6 bases, with 18 bases left in between. CDR3 amino acids: CASSFNLGHESQPQHF. The CDR3 nucleotides are TGTGCCAGCAGCTTCAATCTGGGACACGAAAGTCAGCCCCAGCATTTT.

The chain combines TRBV7-7 with TRBJ2-7; 12 nucleotides line up with TRBD1. The germline gives CDR1 SSHAT, CDR2 FNYEAQ (reference sequence). The CDR3 length is 15 residues. V lost 2 bases and J lost 4; bases outside the gene matches: 3. DNA of the CDR3: TGTGCCAGCAGCTTACGGGACAGGGGGCCATACGAGCAGTACTTC. Protein sequence: CASSLRDRGPYEQYF.

The chain uses TRBV12-5 and TRBJ2-3; 7 bases map to TRBD2. V was clipped by 5 bases and J by 0 bases; unmatched bases: 2. The CDR3 sequence is 14 residues long. CDR1 LGHNT and CDR2 FRNRAP come from the germline V gene. CDR3 sequence (DNA): TGTGCTAGTGGTCCTAGCGGAAGCACAGATACGCAGTATTTT. It is translated as CASGPSGSTDTQYF.

The gene calls are TRBV19 and TRBJ1-4; possibly TRBD1 for D (6 bases). The CDR3 loop spans 14 amino acids. V lost 4 bases to trimming and J lost 3 bases, with 9 bases between them. Per the germline V gene, CDR1 is LNHDA and CDR2 is SQIVND (reference sequence). CDR3 loop: CASSTPGANEKLFF. The CDR3 DNA is TGTGCCAGTAGTACGCCAGGGGCTAATGAAAAACTGTTTTTT.

This chain connects TRBV4-2 to TRBJ2-1; a weak D match, TRBD2 (5 bases). CDR1 and CDR2 from the germline V gene are LGHNA and YNFKEQ. V dropped 4 bases and J dropped 10 bases, with 8 bases sitting between them. The CDR3 contains 11 residues. The CDR3: CASSPGIEQFF. DNA for the CDR3: TGTGCCAGCAGCCCCGGGATCGAGCAGTTCTTC.

The V gene is TRBV6-5, the J gene TRBJ1-1, with D uncertain. Germline V gene lookup returns CDR1 MNHEY and CDR2 SVGAGI. V was clipped by 6 bases and J by 5 bases, with 19 bases between them. The CDR3 runs 15 residues. In DNA form, the CDR3 reads TGTGCCAGCAGGGGTGGGGTAACGGGAGGGACTGAAGCTTTCTTT. Protein product: CASRGGVTGGTEAFF.

The DNA for the CDR3 is TGCGCCAGCAGCTTGGCGGGGGGCGTAGGAGAGACCCAGTACTTC. Its translation is CASSLAGGVGETQYF. This chain links TRBV5-1 with TRBJ2-5; possible D gene TRBD2, 7 bases. V shed 0 bases and J shed 4 bases, with 13 bases lying between them. In germline, CDR1 is SGHRS, CDR2 YFSETQ. CDR3 size: 15 residues.

This clone is a singleton in its sample. The CDR3 DNA reads as TGTGCCAGCAGCTTAGCGGGGGAAAGCACAGATACGCAGTATTTT. Translating it yields CASSLAGESTDTQYF. V gene TRBV7-3 combines with J gene TRBJ2-3; 7 bases align to TRBD2. CDR1 and CDR2 from the germline V gene are SGHTA and FQGTGA. The ends lost 2 bases at V and 0 bases at J; junction bases unmatched: 2. The CDR3 spans 15 residues.

The chain couples TRBV5-1 to TRBJ1-5; TRBD1 is a possible D gene (5 bases). This CDR3 is 18 amino acids long. V lost 1 base to trimming and J lost 0 bases, with 17 bases between them. The germline V gene encodes CDR1 SGHRS and CDR2 YFSETQ. The CDR3 is CASSLCVVRVHSNQPQHF. As DNA, the CDR3 is TGCGCCAGCAGCTTGTGCGTAGTCAGGGTTCATAGCAATCAGCCCCAGCATTTT.

This clone has just one count. The chain joins TRBV6-5 to TRBJ1-5; no definite D call. CDR1 is MNHEY and CDR2 is SVGAGI in the germline V gene. The CDR3 has 14 residues. Trimming shortened V by 7 bases and J by 5 bases, and 15 bases separated the two germline ends. Here the CDR3 DNA reads TGTGCCAGCACCCCCGGAGGACCCCATCAGCCCCAGCATTTT. As protein: CASTPGGPHQPQHF.